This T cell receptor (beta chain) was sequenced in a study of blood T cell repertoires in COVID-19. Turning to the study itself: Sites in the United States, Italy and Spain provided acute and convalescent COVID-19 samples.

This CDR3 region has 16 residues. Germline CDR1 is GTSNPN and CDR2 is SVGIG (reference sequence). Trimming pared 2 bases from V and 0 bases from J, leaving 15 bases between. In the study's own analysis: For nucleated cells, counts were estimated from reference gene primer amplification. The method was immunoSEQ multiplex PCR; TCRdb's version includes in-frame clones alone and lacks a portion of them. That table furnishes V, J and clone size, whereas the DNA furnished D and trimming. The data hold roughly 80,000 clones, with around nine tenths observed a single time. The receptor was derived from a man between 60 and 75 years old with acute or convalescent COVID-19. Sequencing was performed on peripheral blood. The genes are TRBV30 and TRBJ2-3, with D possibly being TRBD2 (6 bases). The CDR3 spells CAWSRDSGTSTDTQYF. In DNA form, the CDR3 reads TGTGCCTGGAGTCGGGACTCCGGTACTAGCACAGATACGCAGTATTTT. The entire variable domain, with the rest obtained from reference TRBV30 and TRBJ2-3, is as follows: SQTIHQWPATLVQPVGSPLSLECTVEGTSNPNLYWYRQAAGRGLQLLFYSVGIGQISSEVPQNLSASRPQDRQFILSSKKLLLSDSGFYLCAWSRDSGTSTDTQYFGPGTRLTVL.